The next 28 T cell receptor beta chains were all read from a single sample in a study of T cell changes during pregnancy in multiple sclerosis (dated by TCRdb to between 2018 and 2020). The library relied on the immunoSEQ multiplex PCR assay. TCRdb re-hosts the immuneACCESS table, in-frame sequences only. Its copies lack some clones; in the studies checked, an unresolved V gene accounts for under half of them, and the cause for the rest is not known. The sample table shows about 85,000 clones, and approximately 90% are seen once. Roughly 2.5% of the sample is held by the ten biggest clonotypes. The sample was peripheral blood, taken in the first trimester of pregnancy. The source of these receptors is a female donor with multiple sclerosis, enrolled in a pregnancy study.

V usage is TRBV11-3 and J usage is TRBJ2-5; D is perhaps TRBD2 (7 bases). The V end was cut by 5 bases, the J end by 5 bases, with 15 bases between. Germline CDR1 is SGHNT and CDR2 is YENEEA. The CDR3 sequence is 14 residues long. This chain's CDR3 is CASSKWGGRETQYF. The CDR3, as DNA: TGTGCCAGCAGCAAGTGGGGGGGCCGCGAGACCCAGTACTTC.

This CDR3 is CASSSGLAGGPDTQYF. As DNA, the CDR3 is TGTGCCAGCAGCTCCGGACTAGCGGGAGGCCCAGATACGCAGTATTTT. The V and J genes are TRBV7-2 and TRBJ2-3, with TRBD2 matching over 14 bases. With V trimmed by 4 bases and J by 4 bases, 4 bases remained unmatched. The CDR3 has 16 residues. Germline CDR1 reads SGHTA; CDR2 reads FQGNSA.

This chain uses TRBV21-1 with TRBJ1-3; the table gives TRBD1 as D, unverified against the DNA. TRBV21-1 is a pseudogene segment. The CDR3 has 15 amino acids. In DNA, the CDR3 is TGTGCCAGCATGGGACAGGGTGGCTCTGGAAACACCATATATTTT. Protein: CASMGQGGSGNTIYF.

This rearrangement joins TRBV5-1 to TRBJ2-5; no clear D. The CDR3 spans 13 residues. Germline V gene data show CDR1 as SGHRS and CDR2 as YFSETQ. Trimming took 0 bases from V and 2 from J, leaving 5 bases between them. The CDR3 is CASSLALQETQYF. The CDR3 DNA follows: TGCGCCAGCAGCTTGGCCCTTCAAGAGACCCAGTACTTC.

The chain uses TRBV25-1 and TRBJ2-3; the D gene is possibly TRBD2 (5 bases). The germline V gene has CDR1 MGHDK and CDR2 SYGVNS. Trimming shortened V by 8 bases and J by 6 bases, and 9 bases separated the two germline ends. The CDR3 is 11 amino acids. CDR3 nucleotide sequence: TGTGCCAGCTCTAGGAGGGATACGCAGTATTTT. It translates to CASSRRDTQYF.

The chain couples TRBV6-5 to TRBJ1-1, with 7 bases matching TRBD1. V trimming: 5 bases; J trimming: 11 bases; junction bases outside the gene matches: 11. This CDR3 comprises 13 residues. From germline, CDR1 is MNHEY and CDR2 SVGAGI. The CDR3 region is CASSRGDRVEAFF. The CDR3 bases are TGTGCCAGCAGTCGCGGCGACAGGGTAGAGGCTTTCTTT.

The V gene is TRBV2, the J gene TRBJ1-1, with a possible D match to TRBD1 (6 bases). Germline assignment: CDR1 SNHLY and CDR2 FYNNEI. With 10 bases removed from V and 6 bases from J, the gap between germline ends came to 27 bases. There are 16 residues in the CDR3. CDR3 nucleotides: TGTGCCATTAAAAGATCGGATAGGGGGGGGTACGCTGAAGCTTTCTTT. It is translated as CAIKRSDRGGYAEAFF. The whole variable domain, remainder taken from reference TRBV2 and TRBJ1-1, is EPEVTQTPSHQVTQMGQEVILRCVPISNHLYFYWYRQILGQKVEFLVSFYNNEISEKSEIFDDQFSVERPDGSNFTLKIRSTKLEDSAMYFCAIKRSDRGGYAEAFFGQGTRLTVV.

This chain's CDR3 is CASSGFGQFVTGYTF. The CDR3 DNA reads TGTGCCAGCAGTGGGTTTGGACAGTTCGTAACTGGCTACACCTTC. This chain links TRBV6-1 with TRBJ1-2, with D possibly being TRBD1 (6 bases). There are 15 residues in the CDR3. V lost 4 bases, J lost 7 bases, and 19 bases lay in between. Germline V gives CDR1 MNHNS, CDR2 SASEGT.

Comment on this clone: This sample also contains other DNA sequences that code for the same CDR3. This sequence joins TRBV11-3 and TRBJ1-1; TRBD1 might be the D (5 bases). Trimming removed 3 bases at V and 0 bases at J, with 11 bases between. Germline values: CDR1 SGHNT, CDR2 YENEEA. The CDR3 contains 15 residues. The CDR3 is CASSFKGQLNTEAFF. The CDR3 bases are TGTGCCAGCAGCTTTAAGGGGCAGTTGAACACTGAAGCTTTCTTT.

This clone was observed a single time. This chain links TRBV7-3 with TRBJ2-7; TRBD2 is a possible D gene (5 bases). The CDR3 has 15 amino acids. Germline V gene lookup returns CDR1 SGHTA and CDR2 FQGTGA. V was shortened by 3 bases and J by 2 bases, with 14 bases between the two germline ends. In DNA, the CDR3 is TGTGCCAGCAGCTTCTCCGGAGAGGGAGCCTACGAGCAGTACTTC. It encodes CASSFSGEGAYEQYF.

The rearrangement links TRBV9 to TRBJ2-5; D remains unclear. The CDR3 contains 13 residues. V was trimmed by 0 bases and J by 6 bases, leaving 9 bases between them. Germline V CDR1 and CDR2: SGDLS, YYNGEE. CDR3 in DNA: TGTGCCAGCAGCGTAGGGTCCGCGCAGACCCAGTACTTC. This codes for CASSVGSAQTQYF.

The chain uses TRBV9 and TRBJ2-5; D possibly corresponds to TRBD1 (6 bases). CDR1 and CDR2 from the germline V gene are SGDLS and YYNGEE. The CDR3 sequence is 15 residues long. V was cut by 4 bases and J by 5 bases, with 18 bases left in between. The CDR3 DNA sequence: TGTGCCAGCAGCTCCCCCCAGGGGCTAACGGAGACCCAGTACTTC. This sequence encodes CASSSPQGLTETQYF.

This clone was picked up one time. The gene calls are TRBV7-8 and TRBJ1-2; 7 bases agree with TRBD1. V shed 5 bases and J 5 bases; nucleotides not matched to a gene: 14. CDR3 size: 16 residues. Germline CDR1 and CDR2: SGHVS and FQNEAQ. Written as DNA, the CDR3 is TGTGCCAGCAGCCCACACAAAAAACAGGGGTGGTATGGCTACACCTTC. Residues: CASSPHKKQGWYGYTF.

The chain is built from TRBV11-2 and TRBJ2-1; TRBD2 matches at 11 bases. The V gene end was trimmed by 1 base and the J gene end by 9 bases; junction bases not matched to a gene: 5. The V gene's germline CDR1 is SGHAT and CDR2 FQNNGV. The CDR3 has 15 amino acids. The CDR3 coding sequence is TGTGCCAGCAGCTTAGCGGCTAGCGGGAGGACTGAGCAGTTCTTC. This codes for CASSLAASGRTEQFF. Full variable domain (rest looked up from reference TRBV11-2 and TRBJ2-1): EAGVAQSPRYKIIEKRQSVAFWCNPISGHATLYWYQQILGQGPKLLIQFQNNGVVDDSQLPKDRFSAERLKGVDSTLKIQPAKLEDSAVYLCASSLAASGRTEQFFGPGTRLTVL.

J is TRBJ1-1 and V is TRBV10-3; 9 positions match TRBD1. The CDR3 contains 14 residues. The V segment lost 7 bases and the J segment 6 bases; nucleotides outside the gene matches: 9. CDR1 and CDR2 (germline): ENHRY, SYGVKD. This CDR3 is CAIKRDREGPEAFF. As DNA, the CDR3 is TGTGCCATCAAAAGGGACAGGGAAGGCCCTGAAGCTTTCTTT.

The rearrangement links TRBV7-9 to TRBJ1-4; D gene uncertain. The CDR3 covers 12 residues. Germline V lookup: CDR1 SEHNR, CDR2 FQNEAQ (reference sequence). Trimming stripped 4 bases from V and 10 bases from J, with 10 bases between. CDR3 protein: CASSSGKGKLFF. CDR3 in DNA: TGTGCCAGCAGCTCGGGGAAGGGAAAACTGTTTTTT.

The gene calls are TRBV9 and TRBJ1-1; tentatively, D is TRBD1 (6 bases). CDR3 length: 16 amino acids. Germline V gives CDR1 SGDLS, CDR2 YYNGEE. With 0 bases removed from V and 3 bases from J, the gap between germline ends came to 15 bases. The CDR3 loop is CASSVATGFLDTEAFF. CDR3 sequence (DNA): TGTGCCAGCAGCGTAGCTACAGGGTTTTTGGACACTGAAGCTTTCTTT.

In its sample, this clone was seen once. The DNA for the CDR3 is TGCAGCGTTGAAGAAGGTAGCGGGAAATCCTACAATGAGCAGTTCTTC. This gives the protein CSVEEGSGKSYNEQFF. V and J are TRBV29-1 and TRBJ2-1, with 8 bases that match TRBD2. The CDR3 covers 16 residues. V shed 0 bases and J 1 base; nucleotides not matched to a gene: 5. Germline V CDR1 and CDR2: SQVTM, ANQGSEA.

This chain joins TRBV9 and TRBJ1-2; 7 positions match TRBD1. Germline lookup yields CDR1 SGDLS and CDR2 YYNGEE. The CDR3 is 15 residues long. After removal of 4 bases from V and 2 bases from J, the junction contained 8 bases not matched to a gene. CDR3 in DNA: TGTGCCAGCAGCCCTGGACCAGGGGGGAACTATGGCTACACCTTC. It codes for CASSPGPGGNYGYTF. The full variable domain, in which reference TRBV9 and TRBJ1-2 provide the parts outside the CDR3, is DSGVTQTPKHLITATGQRVTLRCSPRSGDLSVYWYQQSLDQGLQFLIQYYNGEERAKGNILERFSAQQFPDLHSELNLSSLELGDSALYFCASSPGPGGNYGYTFGSGTRLTVV.

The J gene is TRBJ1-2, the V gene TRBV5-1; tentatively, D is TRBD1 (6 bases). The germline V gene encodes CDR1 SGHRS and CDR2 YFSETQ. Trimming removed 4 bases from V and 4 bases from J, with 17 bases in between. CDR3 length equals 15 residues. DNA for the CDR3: TGCGCCAGCAGCCCGGGGACCACAGGGCCCTATGGCTACACCTTC. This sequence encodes CASSPGTTGPYGYTF. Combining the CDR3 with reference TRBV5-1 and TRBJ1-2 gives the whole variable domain KAGVTQTPRYLIKTRGQQVTLSCSPISGHRSVSWYQQTPGQGLQFLFEYFSETQRNKGNFPGRFSGRQFSNSRSEMNVSTLELGDSALYLCASSPGTTGPYGYTFGSGTRLTVV.

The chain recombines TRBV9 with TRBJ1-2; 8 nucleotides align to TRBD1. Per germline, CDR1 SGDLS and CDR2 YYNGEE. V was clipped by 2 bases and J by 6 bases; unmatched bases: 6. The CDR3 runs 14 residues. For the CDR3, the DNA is TGTGCCAGCAGCGTTACAGGACAGGGAAATGGCTACACCTTC. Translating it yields CASSVTGQGNGYTF.

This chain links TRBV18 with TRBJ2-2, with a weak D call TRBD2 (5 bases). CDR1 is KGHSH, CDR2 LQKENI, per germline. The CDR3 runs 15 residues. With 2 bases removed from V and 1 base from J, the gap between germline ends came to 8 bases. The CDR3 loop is CASSPTGVNTGELFF. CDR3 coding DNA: TGTGCCAGCTCACCAACCGGGGTGAACACCGGGGAGCTGTTTTTT.

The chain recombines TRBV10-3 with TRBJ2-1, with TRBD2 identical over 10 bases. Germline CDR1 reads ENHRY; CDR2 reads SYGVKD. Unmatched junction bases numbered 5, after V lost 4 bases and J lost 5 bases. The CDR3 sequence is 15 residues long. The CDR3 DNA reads TGTGCCATCAGTGTAGGGACTAGCGTCAACAATGAGCAGTTCTTC. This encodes CAISVGTSVNNEQFF.

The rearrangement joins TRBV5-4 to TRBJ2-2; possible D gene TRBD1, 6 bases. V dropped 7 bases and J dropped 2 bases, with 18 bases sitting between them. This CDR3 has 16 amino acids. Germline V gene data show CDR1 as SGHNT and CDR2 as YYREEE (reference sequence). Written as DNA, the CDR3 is TGTGCCAGCTCCTGGCCGCAGGGACACAACACCGGGGAGCTGTTTTTT. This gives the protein CASSWPQGHNTGELFF.

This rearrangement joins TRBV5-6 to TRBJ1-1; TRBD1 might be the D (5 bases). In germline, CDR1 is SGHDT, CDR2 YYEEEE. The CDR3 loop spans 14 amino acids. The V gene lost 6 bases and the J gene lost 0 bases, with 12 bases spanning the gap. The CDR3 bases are TGTGCCAGCAACGAAGGGGCGGTGAACACTGAAGCTTTCTTT. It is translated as CASNEGAVNTEAFF. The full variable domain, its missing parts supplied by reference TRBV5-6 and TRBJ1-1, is DAGVTQSPTHLIKTRGQQVTLRCSPKSGHDTVSWYQQALGQGPQFIFQYYEEEERQRGNFPDRFSGHQFPNYSSELNVNALLLGDSALYLCASNEGAVNTEAFFGQGTRLTVV.

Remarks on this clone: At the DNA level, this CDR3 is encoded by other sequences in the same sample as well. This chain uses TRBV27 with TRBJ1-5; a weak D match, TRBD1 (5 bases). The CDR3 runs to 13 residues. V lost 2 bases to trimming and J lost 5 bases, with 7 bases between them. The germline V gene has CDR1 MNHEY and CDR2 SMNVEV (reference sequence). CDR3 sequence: CASSLGADQPQHF. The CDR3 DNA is TGTGCCAGCAGTTTAGGGGCGGATCAGCCCCAGCATTTT.

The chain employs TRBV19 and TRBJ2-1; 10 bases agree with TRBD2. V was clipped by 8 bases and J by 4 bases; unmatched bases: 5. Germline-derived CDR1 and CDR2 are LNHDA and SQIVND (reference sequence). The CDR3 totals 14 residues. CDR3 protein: CASQLAGQYNEQFF. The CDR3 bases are TGTGCCAGTCAACTAGCGGGACAATACAATGAGCAGTTCTTC. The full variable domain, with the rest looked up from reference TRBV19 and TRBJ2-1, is DGGITQSPKYLFRKEGQNVTLSCEQNLNHDAMYWYRQDPGQGLRLIYYSQIVNDFQKGDIAEGYSVSREKKESFPLTVTSAQKNPTAFYLCASQLAGQYNEQFFGPGTRLTVL.

DNA of the CDR3: TGTGCCAGCAGCGCCGCTGCCGCCGAGGGCGAGCAGTACTTC. It codes for CASSAAAAEGEQYF. J is TRBJ2-7 and V is TRBV9; possibly TRBD2 for D (5 bases). This CDR3 comprises 14 residues. Trimming took off 3 bases at V and 6 bases at J, with 16 bases between the two ends. From germline, CDR1 is SGDLS and CDR2 YYNGEE.